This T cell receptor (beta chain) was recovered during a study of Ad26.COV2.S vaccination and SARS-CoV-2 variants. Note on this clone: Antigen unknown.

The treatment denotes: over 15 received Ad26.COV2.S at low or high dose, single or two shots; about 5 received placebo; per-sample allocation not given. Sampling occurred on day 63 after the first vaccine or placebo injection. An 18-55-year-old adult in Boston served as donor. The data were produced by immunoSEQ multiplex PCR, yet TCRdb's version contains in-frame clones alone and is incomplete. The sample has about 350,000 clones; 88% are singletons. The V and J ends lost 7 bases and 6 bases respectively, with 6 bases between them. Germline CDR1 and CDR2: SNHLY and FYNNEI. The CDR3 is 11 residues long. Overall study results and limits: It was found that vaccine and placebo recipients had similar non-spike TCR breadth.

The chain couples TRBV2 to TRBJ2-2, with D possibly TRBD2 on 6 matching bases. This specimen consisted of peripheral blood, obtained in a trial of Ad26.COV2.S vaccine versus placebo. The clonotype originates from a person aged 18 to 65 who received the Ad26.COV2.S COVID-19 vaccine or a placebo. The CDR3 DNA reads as TGTGCCAGCACGGGAGCCGGGGAGCTGTTTTTT. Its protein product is CASTGAGELFF. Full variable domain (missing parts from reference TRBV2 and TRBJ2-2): EPEVTQTPSHQVTQMGQEVILRCVPISNHLYFYWYRQILGQKVEFLVSFYNNEISEKSEIFDDQFSVERPDGSNFTLKIRSTKLEDSAMYFCASTGAGELFFGEGSRLTVL.